This T cell receptor beta chain is drawn from a study of CD8+ T cells in alopecia areata. Turning to the study itself: A regimen of oral tofacitinib, 5 to 10 mg twice daily, was given to treated patients.

Treatment defined: oral pan-JAK inhibitor, 5-10 mg twice daily. RNA was extracted and reverse transcribed into cDNA as the sequencing template. Sequencing used immunoSEQ multiplex PCR; TCRdb keeps in-frame clones, though not all of them. Of 190,000 or so clones in the sample, about 60% were seen once. General study results and limits: Significant decreases in scalp clonality and expanded CD8+ clones followed tofacitinib treatment. Normal scalp had lower clonality than lesional scalp, with alopecia totalis/universalis lesions showing this most strongly.

Details on this clone: What it binds is not known. This sample includes further DNA sequences coding for the same CDR3.

Looked up from germline, CDR1 is SGHDT and CDR2 is YYEEEE. The germline V and J ends were trimmed by 0 bases and 6 bases, with 3 bases remaining between them. CDR3 length equals 12 residues. Sequencing was performed on CD8+ T cells sorted from blood, taken at week 24, from a patient treated with tofacitinib. The source of this sequence is a human donor with alopecia areata. The genes are TRBV5-6 and TRBJ2-2; unclear D gene. The CDR3 coding sequence is TGTGCCAGCAGCTTGGGTGCCGGGGAGCTGTTTTTT. Protein product: CASSLGAGELFF.